Given below is one T cell receptor (beta chain) in context. Trimming cost V 0 bases and J 0 bases; bases outside gene matches: 7. The CDR3 consists of 17 residues. This sample is part of a study of blood T cell repertoires in COVID-19. Study information: The United States, Italy and Spain provided the acute and convalescent COVID-19 samples.

TCRdb's table, derived via immunoSEQ multiplex PCR, lists solely in-frame clones and lacks some. The sample records nearly 95,000 clones, around 87% being singletons. The sequence was obtained from a human donor with acute or convalescent COVID-19. The donor label of this sample is uncertain. Sequenced: peripheral blood. The chain has TRBV23-1 and TRBJ2-7, with TRBD1 matching over 8 bases. TRBV23-1 qualifies as an ORF whose function is uncertain. The CDR3 DNA reads as TGCGCCAGCAGTCAATCGTGGAGGACAGGGAGCTCCTACGAGCAGTACTTC. This sequence encodes CASSQSWRTGSSYEQYF.